Listed here are 14 T cell receptor beta chains from one sample, sequenced in a study of neoadjuvant anti-PD-1 for oral cavity cancer. Method: immunoSEQ multiplex PCR; TCRdb's copy keeps in-frame clones and lacks some. The data hold tens of thousands of clones, with around 80% observed a single time. The sequencing used PBMCs, collected before nivolumab (anti-PD-1) treatment. These receptors were collected from a person aged 35-79 years with oral cavity squamous cell carcinoma.

The chain recombines TRBV20-1 with TRBJ1-2, with D unclear. The CDR3 extends over 11 amino acids. Per the germline V gene, CDR1 is DFQATT and CDR2 is SNEGSKA (reference sequence). Trimming stripped 0 bases from V and 8 bases from J, with 7 bases between. Here the CDR3 reads CSARDLVGYTF. DNA of the CDR3: TGCAGTGCTAGAGATCTTGTGGGCTACACCTTC.

The rearrangement links TRBV5-1 to TRBJ1-6, with 9 positions matching TRBD1. The V and J ends lost 2 bases and 7 bases, in that order; junction bases with no gene match: 1. This CDR3 is 14 amino acids long. Germline V gene data show CDR1 as SGHRS and CDR2 as YFSETQ. CDR3 nucleotide sequence: TGCGCCAGCAGCTTTGACAGGGGGAATTCACCCCTCCACTTT. It is translated as CASSFDRGNSPLHF.

The chain carries TRBV5-6 and TRBJ2-7; 12 bases line up with TRBD2. The CDR3 runs 15 residues. Germline CDR1 SGHDT, CDR2 YYEEEE. Unmatched junction bases numbered 6, after V lost 2 bases and J lost 6 bases. CDR3 residues: CASSFLGLAGSEQYF. The DNA for the CDR3 is TGTGCCAGCAGCTTCCTCGGACTAGCGGGGAGCGAGCAGTACTTC.

The chain links TRBV5-8 to TRBJ2-4; the D gene is possibly TRBD1 (6 bases). The V gene lost 2 bases and the J gene lost 7 bases, with 10 bases spanning the gap. Germline V gene sequence: CDR1 SGHTS, CDR2 YDEGEE. CDR3 length equals 13 residues. As DNA, the CDR3 is TGTGCCAGCAGCTTACAGGGTATGAACATTCAGTACTTC. This sequence encodes CASSLQGMNIQYF.

The V gene is TRBV5-1, the J gene TRBJ1-5; D not certain. The germline V and J ends were trimmed by 4 bases and 3 bases, with 8 bases remaining between them. The CDR3 is made up of 13 amino acids. Germline CDR1 SGHRS, CDR2 YFSETQ. CDR3 amino acids: CASSALPNQPQHF. Written as DNA, the CDR3 is TGCGCCAGCAGCGCATTACCCAATCAGCCCCAGCATTTT.

This clone was observed once. The CDR3 reads CASSSRGGETQYF. CDR3 nucleotide sequence: TGCGCCAGCAGCTCCCGAGGGGGGGAGACCCAGTACTTC. The J gene is TRBJ2-5, the V gene TRBV5-1; D is tentatively TRBD1 or TRBD2 (6 bases each). Trimming took 3 bases from V and 5 from J, leaving 11 bases between them. The V gene's germline CDR1 is SGHRS and CDR2 YFSETQ. The CDR3 runs 13 residues. The entire variable domain, with the rest obtained from reference TRBV5-1 and TRBJ2-5, is as follows: KAGVTQTPRYLIKTRGQQVTLSCSPISGHRSVSWYQQTPGQGLQFLFEYFSETQRNKGNFPGRFSGRQFSNSRSEMNVSTLELGDSALYLCASSSRGGETQYFGPGTRLLVL.

The chain couples TRBV6-5 to TRBJ2-7, with TRBD2 as a possible D gene (5 bases). The CDR3 sequence is 14 residues long. V gave up 10 bases and J gave up 1 base, with 17 bases separating them. Germline CDR1 MNHEY, CDR2 SVGAGI. The CDR3 sequence is CATTPTGSSYEQYF. The CDR3 DNA reads TGTGCCACCACCCCGACGGGGAGTTCCTACGAGCAGTACTTC.

The chain combines TRBV11-2 with TRBJ2-2; 8 positions match TRBD1. The germline CDR1 and CDR2 sequences are SGHAT and FQNNGV. This CDR3 has 17 amino acids. V lost 1 base to trimming and J lost 3 bases; unmatched junction nucleotides: 7. The CDR3 sequence is CASSLVGGTGYTGELFF. The CDR3 bases are TGTGCCAGCAGCTTAGTCGGAGGGACAGGTTACACCGGGGAGCTGTTTTTT.

This sequence joins TRBV28 and TRBJ1-3; 8 nucleotides agree with TRBD1. J was trimmed by 2 bases and V by 3 bases; bases with no gene match: 0. CDR3 size: 14 residues. Per germline, CDR1 MDHEN and CDR2 SYDVKM. Here the CDR3 DNA reads TGTGCCAGCAGTTTGGACAGGGCTGGAAACACCATATATTTT. Translation: CASSLDRAGNTIYF. Together with reference TRBV28 and TRBJ1-3, the CDR3 gives the full variable domain: DVKVTQSSRYLVKRTGEKVFLECVQDMDHENMFWYRQDPGLGLRLIYFSYDVKMKEKGDIPEGYSVSREKKERFSLILESASTNQTSMYLCASSLDRAGNTIYFGEGSWLTVV.

This sequence joins TRBV4-1 and TRBJ1-4, with TRBD1 identical over 8 bases. Germline V gene lookup returns CDR1 MGHRA and CDR2 YSYEKL. The J segment lost 4 bases and the V segment lost 4 bases, leaving 11 bases of the junction unmatched. The CDR3 is 17 residues long. The CDR3 coding sequence is TGCGCCAGCAGCCCCTCGAGCAGGGGGCGCAGTAATGAAAAACTGTTTTTT. Protein sequence: CASSPSSRGRSNEKLFF.

This chain connects TRBV25-1 to TRBJ1-2; 7 bases fit TRBD1. Trimming cost V 8 bases and J 3 bases; bases outside gene matches: 9. The CDR3 runs to 14 residues. Germline values: CDR1 MGHDK, CDR2 SYGVNS. In nucleotides, the CDR3 is TGTGCCAGCCTGGGAGGGGGCTATTACTATGGCTACACCTTC. Amino acids: CASLGGGYYYGYTF.

The J gene is TRBJ2-7, the V gene TRBV2; D tentatively reads TRBD1 or TRBD2 (5 bases each). Germline CDR1 SNHLY, CDR2 FYNNEI. Trimming pared 2 bases from V and 3 bases from J, leaving 23 bases between. The CDR3 has 18 amino acids. CDR3 region: CASSEPPGTPLGLYEQYF. As DNA, the CDR3 is TGTGCCAGCAGTGAACCCCCCGGGACCCCCTTAGGCCTCTACGAGCAGTACTTC.

V usage is TRBV30 and J usage is TRBJ1-1; D is uncertain. CDR1 is GTSNPN, CDR2 SVGIG, per germline (reference sequence). The V gene lost 0 bases and the J gene lost 8 bases, with 10 bases spanning the gap. This CDR3 comprises 12 residues. The CDR3 nucleotides are TGTGCCTGGAGTGTATACCGTAAGGAAGCTTTCTTT. Translated: CAWSVYRKEAFF. Full variable domain (missing parts from reference TRBV30 and TRBJ1-1): SQTIHQWPATLVQPVGSPLSLECTVEGTSNPNLYWYRQAAGRGLQLLFYSVGIGQISSEVPQNLSASRPQDRQFILSSKKLLLSDSGFYLCAWSVYRKEAFFGQGTRLTVV.

This rearrangement joins TRBV4-1 to TRBJ2-5, with 9 bases that match TRBD2. Per the germline V gene, CDR1 is MGHRA and CDR2 is YSYEKL. This CDR3 comprises 17 residues. Trimming removed 0 bases from V and 1 base from J; junction bases left unmatched: 6. The CDR3 DNA is TGCGCCAGCAGCCAAGACCTGGGCGGGGGGGCCCAAGAGACCCAGTACTTC. Its translation: CASSQDLGGGAQETQYF.